Listed here are 20 T cell receptor beta chains from one sample, sequenced in a study of cytomegalovirus exposure and HLA in healthy donors. The study ran its PCR with 60 Vbeta and 13 Jbeta primers. Sequencing used immunoSEQ multiplex PCR; TCRdb keeps in-frame clones, though not all of them. The profile shows roughly 140,000 clones, about three quarters of them singletons. The specimen sequenced was PBMCs. These receptor sequences come from a woman aged 25 to 39 in good health and CMV-seronegative.

The V call is TRBV7-2, the J call TRBJ2-7, with D possibly TRBD1 on 6 matching bases. The V end lost 5 bases, the J end lost 2 bases, and 13 bases lay between the germline ends. Germline V CDR1 and CDR2: SGHTA, FQGNSA. The CDR3 length is 14 residues. CDR3 DNA sequence: TGTGCCAGCAGCCCATCAGGGGCAACCTACGAGCAGTACTTC. Its protein product is CASSPSGATYEQYF.

CDR3 residues: CASSLQGSDTQYF. DNA of the CDR3: TGCGCCAGCAGCTTGCAGGGTAGCGATACGCAGTATTTT. The V gene is TRBV5-1, the J gene TRBJ2-3; perhaps TRBD1 as D (5 bases). Germline CDR1 reads SGHRS; CDR2 reads YFSETQ. Trimming removed 1 base from V and 6 bases from J, with 9 bases in between. The CDR3 consists of 13 residues.

This clone turned up a few times. The V call is TRBV19, the J call TRBJ1-5; no firm D call. V was cut by 10 bases and J by 0 bases, with 16 bases left in between. Germline CDR1 is LNHDA and CDR2 is SQIVND (reference sequence). This CDR3 region has 15 residues. The CDR3 bases are TGTGCCACCGGGAAGGTAAAGGATAGCAATCAGCCCCAGCATTTT. This codes for CATGKVKDSNQPQHF.

There are a few counts of this clone. J is TRBJ2-1 and V is TRBV9, with D possibly matching TRBD2 (6 bases). The CDR3 has 15 amino acids. Trimming shortened V by 0 bases and J by 7 bases, and 14 bases separated the two germline ends. Germline assignment: CDR1 SGDLS and CDR2 YYNGEE. The CDR3 nucleotides are TGTGCCAGCAGCGTAGGCGGGGTTACGACGAATGAGCAGTTCTTC. Its translation: CASSVGGVTTNEQFF.

The rearrangement uses TRBV4-2 and TRBJ2-5; the match to TRBD2 covers 8 bases. Germline CDR1 is LGHNA and CDR2 is YNFKEQ. The V segment lost 4 bases and the J segment 5 bases; nucleotides outside the gene matches: 9. The CDR3 is 15 residues long. The CDR3, as DNA: TGTGCCAGCAGCCTACTCCTTGGCGGGGGGGAGACCCAGTACTTC. It codes for CASSLLLGGGETQYF.

The V gene is TRBV5-4, the J gene TRBJ2-5, with D tentatively TRBD2 (5 bases). Germline loops: CDR1 SGHNT, CDR2 YYREEE (reference sequence). The CDR3 is 15 residues long. V dropped 0 bases and J dropped 1 base, with 10 bases sitting between them. In nucleotides, the CDR3 is TGTGCCAGCAGCTTGGCCGAGAGGGCCCAAGAGACCCAGTACTTC. Translated: CASSLAERAQETQYF.

This clone has a handful of counts. The chain recombines TRBV7-8 with TRBJ2-3; 9 positions match TRBD2. Germline V lookup: CDR1 SGHVS, CDR2 FQNEAQ. The CDR3 is 18 amino acids. J was trimmed by 2 bases and V by 5 bases; bases with no gene match: 14. The CDR3 sequence: CASSLRAVAGASTDTQYF. CDR3 coding DNA: TGTGCCAGCAGCCTACGAGCGGTAGCGGGAGCGTCCACAGATACGCAGTATTTT.

V is TRBV28 and J is TRBJ2-3; tentatively, D is TRBD1 (6 bases). The CDR3 contains 16 residues. Trimming removed 5 bases at V and 4 bases at J, with 19 bases between. Germline loops: CDR1 MDHEN, CDR2 SYDVKM. In DNA form, the CDR3 reads TGTGCCAGCAGTCCACAAACAGGGTCAGACGCAGATACGCAGTATTTT. Its protein is CASSPQTGSDADTQYF.

The CDR3 sequence: CATKGPLDTEAFF. CDR3 nucleotides: TGTGCCACGAAGGGGCCGTTGGACACTGAAGCTTTCTTT. The gene calls are TRBV30 and TRBJ1-1; TRBD1 might be the D (5 bases). This CDR3 region has 13 residues. Germline-derived CDR1 and CDR2 are GTSNPN and SVGIG (reference sequence). Trimming pared 8 bases from V and 3 bases from J, leaving 16 bases between.

This chain links TRBV10-3 with TRBJ2-2; 8 bases map to TRBD2. The V gene end was trimmed by 4 bases and the J gene end by 0 bases; junction bases not matched to a gene: 7. The CDR3 covers 17 residues. CDR1 ENHRY and CDR2 SYGVKD come from the germline V gene. CDR3 residues: CAISALGSGTNTGELFF. The CDR3 coding sequence is TGTGCCATCAGTGCCCTCGGTAGCGGGACGAACACCGGGGAGCTGTTTTTT.

In nucleotides, the CDR3 is TGTGCCAGCAGTTTCCCAGGGGTATCCTACGAGCAGTACTTC. Residues: CASSFPGVSYEQYF. This rearrangement joins TRBV28 to TRBJ2-7; D possibly corresponds to TRBD1 (6 bases). CDR1 and CDR2 (germline): MDHEN, SYDVKM. The CDR3 sequence is 14 residues long. V shed 3 bases and J shed 1 base, with 10 bases lying between them.

The gene calls are TRBV2 and TRBJ2-1, with 9 bases identical to TRBD1. After removal of 7 bases from V and 4 bases from J, the junction contained 8 bases not matched to a gene. The CDR3 loop spans 15 amino acids. Germline V gives CDR1 SNHLY, CDR2 FYNNEI. The chain's CDR3 is CASNAPGQGYNEQFF. Written as DNA, the CDR3 is TGTGCCAGCAACGCTCCGGGACAGGGTTACAATGAGCAGTTCTTC.

The chain joins TRBV10-3 to TRBJ2-1; 7 nucleotides line up with TRBD2. This CDR3 has 15 amino acids. V lost 0 bases and J lost 4; bases outside the gene matches: 3. CDR1 and CDR2 from the germline V gene are ENHRY and SYGVKD. CDR3 DNA sequence: TGTGCCATCAGTGAGTCGAGCGGGGAATACAATGAGCAGTTCTTC. Translating gives CAISESSGEYNEQFF.

The gene calls are TRBV12-1 and TRBJ1-4; the D segment call TRBD1 is taken from the table without a DNA check. TRBV12-1 is given as a pseudogene. The CDR3 consists of 16 residues. CDR3 nucleotides: TGTGCCAGCAGCTTAGTTAACAGGGGGCAGGGTGAAAAACTGTTTTTT. As protein: CASSLVNRGQGEKLFF.

A few counts support this clone. The chain is built from TRBV5-5 and TRBJ1-2; a possible D gene is TRBD1 (5 bases). The CDR3 contains 14 residues. V dropped 4 bases and J dropped 5 bases, with 15 bases sitting between them. Germline V gene data show CDR1 as SGHKS and CDR2 as YYEKEE (reference sequence). This chain's CDR3 is CASSELRVEYGYTF. For the CDR3, the DNA is TGTGCCAGCAGCGAACTCAGGGTGGAATATGGCTACACCTTC.

J is TRBJ1-1 and V is TRBV28; 7 nucleotides line up with TRBD1. Trimming removed 9 bases from V and 8 bases from J; junction bases left unmatched: 15. The CDR3 runs to 14 residues. CDR1 MDHEN and CDR2 SYDVKM come from the germline V gene. The CDR3 spells CASERQGLNGEAFF. CDR3 bases: TGTGCCAGTGAAAGACAGGGCCTCAACGGGGAAGCTTTCTTT.

This sequence joins TRBV9 and TRBJ1-5, with D possibly TRBD1 on 6 matching bases. The CDR3 is made up of 14 amino acids. Germline V gives CDR1 SGDLS, CDR2 YYNGEE. V lost 2 bases and J 5 bases, leaving 11 bases between the germline ends. CDR3: CASSVSGGDQPQHF. DNA for the CDR3: TGTGCCAGCAGCGTTTCTGGGGGCGATCAGCCCCAGCATTTT.

The genes are TRBV7-3 and TRBJ1-1; the D is unclear. The CDR3 consists of 14 residues. V gave up 5 bases and J gave up 3 bases, with 13 bases separating them. Germline V gene sequence: CDR1 SGHTA, CDR2 FQGTGA. The CDR3 protein is CASSPAGADTEAFF. CDR3 in DNA: TGTGCCAGCAGCCCCGCGGGCGCGGACACTGAAGCTTTCTTT.

The J gene is TRBJ1-6, the V gene TRBV5-6, with TRBD1 matching 9 bases. With 3 bases clipped from V and 10 bases from J, the junction kept 8 bases outside the gene matches. The CDR3 has 15 residues. Germline V gives CDR1 SGHDT, CDR2 YYEEEE. The CDR3 DNA follows: TGTGCCAGCAGCTCGCTACAGGGGGCTGGATCACCCCTCCACTTT. Translation gives CASSSLQGAGSPLHF.

The chain has TRBV19 and TRBJ1-5, with TRBD1 matching over 8 bases. In germline, CDR1 is LNHDA, CDR2 SQIVND (reference sequence). J gave up 3 bases and V 4 bases, and 2 bases lay outside the gene matches. The CDR3 is 14 residues long. CDR3 residues: CASSTTGDNQPQHF. CDR3 nucleotides: TGTGCCAGTAGTACGACAGGGGACAATCAGCCCCAGCATTTT.